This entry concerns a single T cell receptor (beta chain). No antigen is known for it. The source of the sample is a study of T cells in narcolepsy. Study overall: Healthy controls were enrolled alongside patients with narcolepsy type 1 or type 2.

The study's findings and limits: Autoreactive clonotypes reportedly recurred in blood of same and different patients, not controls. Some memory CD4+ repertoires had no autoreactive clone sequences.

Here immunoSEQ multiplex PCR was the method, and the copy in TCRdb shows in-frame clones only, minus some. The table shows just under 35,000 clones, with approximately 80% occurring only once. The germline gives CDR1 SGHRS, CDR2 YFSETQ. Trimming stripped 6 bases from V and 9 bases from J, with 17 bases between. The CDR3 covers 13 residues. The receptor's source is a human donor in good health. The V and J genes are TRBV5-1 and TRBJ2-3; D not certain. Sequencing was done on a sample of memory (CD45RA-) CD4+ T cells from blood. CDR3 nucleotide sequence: TGCGCCAGCACCCCAGGCGGCACAGCGACGCAGTATTTT. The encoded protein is CASTPGGTATQYF. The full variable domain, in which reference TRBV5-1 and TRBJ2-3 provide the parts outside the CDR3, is KAGVTQTPRYLIKTRGQQVTLSCSPISGHRSVSWYQQTPGQGLQFLFEYFSETQRNKGNFPGRFSGRQFSNSRSEMNVSTLELGDSALYLCASTPGGTATQYFGPGTRLTVL.